A single sample gave rise to the 14 T cell receptor beta chains below, sequenced in a study of T-cell reconstitution after alpha-beta-depleted transplantation in children. For TCRbeta, the library was prepared with unique molecular identifiers. A single record per CDR3 protein comes from TCRdb applying MiXCR to the PCR reads. The top ten clones hold 2% to 2.5% of a sample with some 600,000 distinct CDR3 sequences, roughly 13% of them seen once. The sample in question was PBMCs, mostly from graft donor cells, obtained 360 days after TCRalphabeta/CD19-depleted stem cell transplant. All receptors derive from a male patient younger than 18 who had a stem cell transplant for acute myeloid leukemia, so the T cells may come from the graft donor.

The chain uses TRBV19 and TRBJ1-2; TRBD1 matches at 7 bases. This CDR3 has 13 amino acids. CDR1 is LNHDA and CDR2 is SQIVND in the germline V gene (reference sequence). V trimming: 3 bases; J trimming: 4 bases; junction bases outside the gene matches: 2. Here the CDR3 reads CASSIGTAYGYTF. The CDR3 DNA is TGTGCCAGTAGTATCGGGACAGCCTATGGCTACACCTTC.

The table lists this clonotype with a few counts. V usage is TRBV2 and J usage is TRBJ1-5; tentatively, D is TRBD1 (6 bases). V was shortened by 3 bases and J by 2 bases, with 14 bases between the two germline ends. CDR3 size: 16 residues. The germline CDR1 and CDR2 sequences are SNHLY and FYNNEI. CDR3: CASSEIWEGGNQPQHF. CDR3 nucleotides: TGTGCCAGCAGTGAGATTTGGGAGGGGGGCAATCAGCCCCAGCATTTT.

Comment on this clonotype: Its ends do not fully match the called genes, so a read error is possible. The rearrangement joins TRBV7-7 to TRBJ2-1; 14 bases match TRBD2. Germline CDR1 and CDR2: SSHAT and FNYEAQ (reference sequence). This CDR3 comprises 16 residues. CDR3 region: CASSLLGLAGEGEQFF. CDR3 nucleotide sequence: TGCGCTAGCAGCCTCTTGGGACTAGCGGGAGAGGGTGAGCAGTTCTTC.

This clonotype has more than one count but fewer than ten. The DNA for the CDR3 is TGTGCCAGTAGTATAGATGGACAGGAAGTCTATGGCTACACCTTC. The encoded protein is CASSIDGQEVYGYTF. The chain links TRBV19 to TRBJ1-2; 7 nucleotides agree with TRBD1. The germline V gene has CDR1 LNHDA and CDR2 SQIVND (reference sequence). The CDR3 runs to 15 residues. V was clipped by 0 bases and J by 4 bases; unmatched bases: 5.

This clonotype was observed a few times. The chain is built from TRBV29-1 and TRBJ2-1; a weak D match, TRBD2 (5 bases). This CDR3 is 15 amino acids long. Germline CDR1 SQVTM, CDR2 ANQGSEA. V was clipped by 4 bases and J by 6 bases, with 19 bases between them. Here the CDR3 reads CSVGWGARPPNEQFF. The CDR3 DNA reads TGCAGCGTTGGTTGGGGAGCGCGCCCTCCCAATGAGCAGTTCTTC.

A few counts support this clonotype. The chain recombines TRBV28 with TRBJ2-1; a possible D gene is TRBD2 (6 bases). The CDR3 totals 15 residues. Germline V lookup: CDR1 MDHEN, CDR2 SYDVKM. Trimming cost V 2 bases and J 2 bases, with 10 bases left between them. CDR3 nucleotides: TGTGCCAGCAGTTTAGGAGGGCCCCCCTACAATGAGCAGTTCTTC. It codes for CASSLGGPPYNEQFF.

This clonotype was found many times. The chain joins TRBV2 to TRBJ2-1; 12 nucleotides match TRBD2. V dropped 2 bases and J dropped 9; count of bases not matched to a gene: 5. The CDR3 is 15 residues long. In germline, CDR1 is SNHLY, CDR2 FYNNEI. DNA of the CDR3: TGTGCCAGCAGTGAACAGCTAGCGGGAGGGCCTGAGCAGTTCTTC. This encodes CASSEQLAGGPEQFF.

The table lists this clonotype with many counts. The V call is TRBV12-3 or TRBV12-4, the J call TRBJ1-4; D is unresolved. Trimming cost V 1 base and J 4 bases, with 13 bases left between them. This CDR3 has 16 residues. The DNA of the CDR3 is TGTGCCAGCAGTTTAGTTCTTTGGGGAGGTAATGAAAAACTGTTTTTT. This gives the protein CASSLVLWGGNEKLFF.

This clonotype was seen a single time. The rearrangement links TRBV5-1 to TRBJ2-7; D is uncertain. Trimming cost V 3 bases and J 5 bases, with 9 bases left between them. This CDR3 spans 12 amino acids. From germline, CDR1 is SGHRS and CDR2 YFSETQ. The CDR3, as DNA: TGCGCCAGCAGCTCCGTTTCCGACGAGCAGTACTTC. The encoded protein is CASSSVSDEQYF.

The chain uses TRBV20-1 and TRBJ2-2, with 11 bases fitting TRBD2. Germline V CDR1 and CDR2: DFQATT, SNEGSKA (reference sequence). The CDR3 extends over 16 amino acids. V was clipped by 2 bases and J by 6 bases; unmatched bases: 8. DNA for the CDR3: TGCAGTGCTAGATCCTTTCTAGCGGGAGGAGCCGGGGAGCTGTTTTTT. Translating gives CSARSFLAGGAGELFF.

This clonotype has a handful of counts. The J gene is TRBJ2-5, the V gene TRBV4-3; 7 bases agree with TRBD2. CDR1 is LGHNA, CDR2 YSLEER, per germline. The V and J ends lost 5 bases and 5 bases, in that order; junction bases with no gene match: 8. The CDR3 spans 14 residues. The CDR3 loop reads CASSSPGRAETQYF. As DNA, the CDR3 is TGCGCCAGCAGCTCCCCAGGGAGGGCCGAGACCCAGTACTTC.

This clonotype was found many times. The chain employs TRBV11-2 and TRBJ2-3, with 7 bases identical to TRBD2. The CDR3 extends over 17 amino acids. From germline, CDR1 is SGHAT and CDR2 FQNNGV. V gave up 3 bases and J gave up 4 bases; unmatched junction bases: 13. The CDR3 nucleotides read TGTGCCAGCAGCTTTACGGGAGGACTGGTGAGAGCAGATACGCAGTATTTT. Translation: CASSFTGGLVRADTQYF.

This clonotype was seen at least ten times. V gene TRBV15 combines with J gene TRBJ2-1, with TRBD2 matching over 8 bases. CDR1 is LNHNV and CDR2 is YYDKDF in the germline V gene (reference sequence). This CDR3 comprises 20 residues. V gave up 1 base and J gave up 10 bases; unmatched junction bases: 24. The CDR3 region is CATSRAYSGTRPGWITEQFF. CDR3 nucleotide sequence: TGTGCCACCAGCAGAGCTTATAGCGGGACCCGTCCAGGTTGGATCACGGAGCAGTTCTTC.

The chain carries TRBV11-2 and TRBJ2-3, with 13 nucleotides matching TRBD2. J was trimmed by 4 bases and V by 5 bases; bases with no gene match: 21. The CDR3 has 21 amino acids. Germline lookup yields CDR1 SGHAT and CDR2 FQNNGV. The CDR3 DNA reads as TGTGCCAGCAGCCCACTCCAGGGGGTCCATGGACTAGCGGGAGTGGCAGATACGCAGTATTTT. Translated: CASSPLQGVHGLAGVADTQYF.